The 20 T cell receptor beta chains below were found in one sample sequenced in a study of shared clonotypes between healthy human individuals. Sequencing used immunoSEQ multiplex PCR; TCRdb keeps in-frame clones, though not all of them. The sample contains under 550,000 clones, 95% to 97% of which appear only once. Material for sequencing was naive CD4+ T cells sorted from blood. Subset indicated: CD45RA+ positively selected. These receptors were obtained from a woman in her thirties in good health.

The V gene is TRBV29-1, the J gene TRBJ2-5, with TRBD2 identical over 8 bases. The trim removed 7 bases at V and 0 bases at J, leaving 10 bases unmatched. CDR1 SQVTM and CDR2 ANQGSEA come from the germline V gene. CDR3 length: 15 amino acids. The CDR3 is CSAWGTSGDQETQYF. The CDR3 DNA reads TGCAGCGCCTGGGGCACTAGCGGAGACCAAGAGACCCAGTACTTC.

V and J are TRBV10-3 and TRBJ2-7; D may be TRBD2 (6 bases). The V gene lost 3 bases and the J gene lost 0 bases, with 21 bases spanning the gap. The CDR3 covers 18 residues. CDR1 ENHRY and CDR2 SYGVKD come from the germline V gene. The CDR3 sequence is CAISDPFSPGGASYEQYF. CDR3 DNA: TGTGCCATCAGTGATCCATTCTCACCTGGCGGGGCCTCCTACGAGCAGTACTTC.

This clone showed up just once. Written as DNA, the CDR3 is TGTGCCAGCAGTTCGGGACAGGGGAATACTGGCTACACCTTC. Its translation is CASSSGQGNTGYTF. The chain couples TRBV28 to TRBJ1-2; 10 nucleotides match TRBD1. Germline loops: CDR1 MDHEN, CDR2 SYDVKM. The CDR3 extends over 14 amino acids. V was pared by 4 bases and J by 7 bases, with 6 bases of the junction left unmatched.

CDR3 coding DNA: TGTGCCAGCAGCGTCAAGGCTAGCGGGAGATTGAAGCAGTTCTTC. This sequence encodes CASSVKASGRLKQFF. This chain links TRBV14 with TRBJ2-1; 10 nucleotides align to TRBD2. The germline V gene has CDR1 SGHDN and CDR2 FVKESK. Trimming took 5 bases from V and 11 from J; bases not matched to a gene: 12. The CDR3 has 15 residues. Full variable domain (outside the CDR3, taken from reference TRBV14 and TRBJ2-1): EAGVTQFPSHSVIEKGQTVTLRCDPISGHDNLYWYRRVMGKEIKFLLHFVKESKQDESGMPNNRFLAERTGGTYSTLKVQPAELEDSGVYFCASSVKASGRLKQFFGPGTRLTVL.

CDR3 region: CASSPMGVTSDEQYF. Written as DNA, the CDR3 is TGTGCCAGCAGTCCGATGGGGGTGACTAGTGACGAGCAGTACTTC. The chain links TRBV28 to TRBJ2-7; D might be TRBD2 (6 bases). V was shortened by 5 bases and J by 5 bases, with 19 bases between the two germline ends. The length of the CDR3 is 15 residues. CDR1 MDHEN and CDR2 SYDVKM come from the germline V gene.

The rearrangement uses TRBV19 and TRBJ2-6; no definite D call. The CDR3 is made up of 13 amino acids. V was shortened by 4 bases and J by 0 bases, with 1 base between the two germline ends. Germline CDR1 LNHDA, CDR2 SQIVND (reference sequence). The CDR3 reads CASSNSGANVLTF. The CDR3 nucleotides read TGTGCCAGTAGTAACTCTGGGGCCAACGTCCTGACTTTC.

The chain couples TRBV28 to TRBJ2-3; TRBD2 agrees at 8 bases. This CDR3 has 15 residues. Germline V gene sequence: CDR1 MDHEN, CDR2 SYDVKM. The ends lost 5 bases at V and 12 bases at J; junction bases unmatched: 16. The CDR3 is CASSRPPLTSENQYF. The CDR3 bases are TGTGCCAGCAGTCGCCCTCCCCTGACTAGCGAAAACCAGTATTTT.

V and J are TRBV2 and TRBJ2-3; D is unclear. Trimming pared 11 bases from V and 2 bases from J, leaving 20 bases between. The CDR3 is 15 residues long. Germline CDR1 SNHLY, CDR2 FYNNEI. The CDR3 DNA reads as TGTGCCTCGAGCACTCTTGGCCTTTCCACAGATACGCAGTATTTT. This sequence encodes CASSTLGLSTDTQYF.

The V and J genes are TRBV5-1 and TRBJ2-3; no definite D call. The CDR3 extends over 16 amino acids. From germline, CDR1 is SGHRS and CDR2 YFSETQ. V was clipped by 4 bases and J by 0 bases, with 15 bases between them. CDR3 protein: CASSARLSPSTDTQYF. The CDR3, as DNA: TGCGCCAGCAGCGCCAGACTGAGCCCTAGCACAGATACGCAGTATTTT.

The chain links TRBV28 to TRBJ1-5; D is unclear. V gave up 8 bases and J gave up 1 base, with 9 bases separating them. Germline V CDR1 and CDR2: MDHEN, SYDVKM. The CDR3 is made up of 13 amino acids. The CDR3 region is CASGRPSNQPQHF. The DNA for the CDR3 is TGTGCCAGCGGCAGGCCAAGCAATCAGCCCCAGCATTTT. Using reference TRBV28 and TRBJ1-5 for the parts outside the CDR3, the full variable domain is DVKVTQSSRYLVKRTGEKVFLECVQDMDHENMFWYRQDPGLGLRLIYFSYDVKMKEKGDIPEGYSVSREKKERFSLILESASTNQTSMYLCASGRPSNQPQHFGDGTRLSIL.

The V and J genes are TRBV10-1 and TRBJ1-5; 12 nucleotides align to TRBD1. The trim removed 5 bases at V and 7 bases at J, leaving 6 bases unmatched. Looked up from germline, CDR1 is WNHNN and CDR2 is SYGVQD (reference sequence). This CDR3 has 15 residues. The CDR3 nucleotides are TGCGCCAGCAGTCCGGGACAGGGGGCCGGGCAGCCCCAGCATTTT. Residues: CASSPGQGAGQPQHF.

The V and J genes are TRBV7-9 and TRBJ2-3, with 12 bases identical to TRBD2. The length of the CDR3 is 17 residues. Germline V gives CDR1 SEHNR, CDR2 FQNEAQ (reference sequence). After removal of 5 bases from V and 3 bases from J, the junction contained 9 bases not matched to a gene. CDR3 nucleotide sequence: TGTGCCAGCAGCCCTCGTTGGACTAGCGGGATAACAGATACGCAGTATTTT. The encoded protein is CASSPRWTSGITDTQYF.

The chain couples TRBV7-8 to TRBJ2-7; the D is unclear. V shed 2 bases and J shed 2 bases, with 10 bases lying between them. The germline CDR1 and CDR2 sequences are SGHVS and FQNEAQ. CDR3 length: 14 residues. The CDR3 sequence is CASSLSGLTYEQYF. CDR3 nucleotide sequence: TGTGCCAGCAGCTTATCTGGCCTAACCTACGAGCAGTACTTC.

The chain uses TRBV28 and TRBJ1-2, with 8 bases matching TRBD1. Germline CDR1 is MDHEN and CDR2 is SYDVKM. The trim removed 1 base at V and 8 bases at J, leaving 6 bases unmatched. This CDR3 contains 14 residues. The CDR3 reads CASSLSQGADGYTF. CDR3 nucleotides: TGTGCCAGCAGTTTATCTCAGGGGGCTGACGGCTACACCTTC.

The chain has TRBV5-1 and TRBJ1-4; no clear D. Germline-derived CDR1 and CDR2 are SGHRS and YFSETQ. The V and J ends lost 0 bases and 8 bases respectively, with 11 bases between them. The length of the CDR3 is 14 residues. As DNA, the CDR3 is TGCGCCAGCAGCTTGGACGGATTATCGGAAAAACTGTTTTTT. Translation gives CASSLDGLSEKLFF. The complete variable domain, with remaining parts taken from reference TRBV5-1 and TRBJ1-4, reads KAGVTQTPRYLIKTRGQQVTLSCSPISGHRSVSWYQQTPGQGLQFLFEYFSETQRNKGNFPGRFSGRQFSNSRSEMNVSTLELGDSALYLCASSLDGLSEKLFFGSGTQLSVL.

The chain combines TRBV19 with TRBJ2-1; D is uncertain. The V gene lost 5 bases and the J gene lost 5 bases, with 7 bases spanning the gap. This CDR3 is 12 amino acids long. Germline V lookup: CDR1 LNHDA, CDR2 SQIVND (reference sequence). The CDR3 DNA follows: TGTGCCAGTAGTTCGCGGAACAATGAGCAGTTCTTC. As protein: CASSSRNNEQFF.

J is TRBJ1-3 and V is TRBV6-6; D is unclear. Per germline, CDR1 MNHNY and CDR2 SVGAGI (reference sequence). CDR3 length equals 16 residues. V was clipped by 5 bases and J by 3 bases, with 17 bases between them. The CDR3 here is CASSHTAEADGNTIYF. CDR3 in DNA: TGTGCCAGCAGTCACACCGCGGAGGCTGATGGAAACACCATATATTTT.

The chain combines TRBV7-2 with TRBJ1-2, with a weak D call TRBD1 (5 bases). Trimming cost V 2 bases and J 1 base, with 8 bases left between them. Germline assignment: CDR1 SGHTA and CDR2 FQGNSA. The CDR3 extends over 14 amino acids. The CDR3 sequence is CASSLTGFNYGYTF. In DNA, the CDR3 is TGTGCCAGCAGCTTAACAGGTTTTAACTATGGCTACACCTTC.

In nucleotides, the CDR3 is TGTGCCAGCAGCTCTCACGGCAGGACTAGGATGAAGGGGACGCAGTATTTT. Translated, it gives CASSSHGRTRMKGTQYF. The V call is TRBV7-2, the J call TRBJ2-3, with TRBD2 identical over 7 bases. The CDR3 loop spans 17 amino acids. The V gene end was trimmed by 4 bases and the J gene end by 9 bases; junction bases not matched to a gene: 19. Germline V gives CDR1 SGHTA, CDR2 FQGNSA.

The rearrangement links TRBV30 to TRBJ2-7; 8 bases fit TRBD2. Germline V CDR1 and CDR2: GTSNPN, SVGIG (reference sequence). With 0 bases clipped from V and 7 bases from J, the junction kept 11 bases outside the gene matches. CDR3 length: 15 amino acids. The CDR3 bases are TGTGCCTGGAGTGTAGGGGTGGGACTAGTGGGGGAGCAGTACTTC. It yields the protein CAWSVGVGLVGEQYF.